These 10 T cell receptor beta chains were all obtained from the same sample, sequenced in a study of OX40 agonist ivuxolimab in advanced cancers. TCRdb's table, derived via immunoSEQ multiplex PCR, lists solely in-frame clones and lacks some. The sample lists 40,000 to 60,000 clones, around 90% occurring once. The source material was CD4+ or CD8+ T cells sorted from blood, sampled in a trial of the OX40 agonist ivuxolimab. The receptors come from an adult with an advanced solid tumor such as melanoma, head and neck, liver or kidney cancer.

CDR3 loop: CATSSPSRRDRETQYF. DNA of the CDR3: TGTGCCACCAGCAGCCCTTCAAGGAGGGATAGAGAGACCCAGTACTTC. The chain couples TRBV15 to TRBJ2-5; perhaps TRBD2 as D (6 bases). This CDR3 is built from 16 residues. With 3 bases removed from V and 4 bases from J, the gap between germline ends came to 18 bases. Looked up from germline, CDR1 is LNHNV and CDR2 is YYDKDF (reference sequence).

This rearrangement joins TRBV6-6 to TRBJ2-5; D unresolved. Germline V gene lookup returns CDR1 MNHNY and CDR2 SVGAGI (reference sequence). The CDR3 totals 12 residues. Trimming took off 0 bases at V and 2 bases at J, with 1 base between the two ends. CDR3 sequence (DNA): TGTGCCAGCAGTTACTCGCAAGAGACCCAGTACTTC. Translated: CASSYSQETQYF.

The J gene is TRBJ1-6, the V gene TRBV19; D might be TRBD1 (5 bases). Germline CDR1 reads LNHDA; CDR2 reads SQIVND (reference sequence). V lost 3 bases to trimming and J lost 8 bases, with 11 bases between them. The CDR3 is 14 residues long. CDR3 in amino acids: CASSMQGVDSPLHF. The CDR3 DNA sequence: TGTGCCAGTAGTATGCAAGGGGTAGATTCACCCCTCCACTTT.

The V gene is TRBV7-2, the J gene TRBJ2-5; D gene unclear. The CDR3 contains 13 residues. Per the germline V gene, CDR1 is SGHTA and CDR2 is FQGNSA. Trimming removed 3 bases from V and 5 bases from J, with 10 bases in between. The CDR3 DNA reads as TGTGCCAGCAGCTTGATCGTTAGTGAGACCCAGTACTTC. It translates to CASSLIVSETQYF.

As regards this clone: A junction boundary mismatches the germline segment, possibly from a read error. This specimen includes other DNA sequences encoding the same CDR3. The J gene is TRBJ2-7, the V gene TRBV6-6; 9 bases fit TRBD2. Germline V CDR1 and CDR2: MNHNY, SVGAGI (reference sequence). CDR3 length: 14 amino acids. The DNA for the CDR3 is TGTGCCAGCAGCTACTCTCGCGGGGGGGGCGAGCAGTACTTC. Translation: CASSYSRGGGEQYF.

This clone was detected a few times. This sequence joins TRBV7-2 and TRBJ1-6, with D unresolved. Germline lookup yields CDR1 SGHTA and CDR2 FQGNSA. The CDR3 runs 13 residues. The ends were cut back, 3 bases at V and 7 bases at J, with 7 bases in the middle. This CDR3 reads CASSLTANSPLHF. The CDR3 DNA reads as TGTGCCAGCAGCTTGACGGCAAATTCACCCCTCCACTTT.

The chain combines TRBV7-6 with TRBJ2-1; 11 nucleotides line up with TRBD2. Germline-derived CDR1 and CDR2 are SGHVS and FNYEAQ. With 2 bases clipped from V and 1 base from J, the junction kept 4 bases outside the gene matches. The CDR3 runs to 17 residues. The CDR3 DNA is TGTGCCAGCAGCTTATCGACTAGCGGGGTTTCCTACAATGAGCAGTTCTTC. Translated: CASSLSTSGVSYNEQFF.

The rearrangement links TRBV4-2 to TRBJ2-7, with D unclear. Germline values: CDR1 LGHNA, CDR2 YNFKEQ. The CDR3 length is 14 residues. With 1 base removed from V and 0 bases from J, the gap between germline ends came to 7 bases. The DNA of the CDR3 is TGTGCCAGCAGCCAAGTGGCTAGCTCCTACGAGCAGTACTTC. Residues: CASSQVASSYEQYF.

The rearrangement joins TRBV7-9 to TRBJ1-2, with TRBD1 as a possible D gene (5 bases). Germline V gene sequence: CDR1 SEHNR, CDR2 FQNEAQ (reference sequence). V lost 8 bases and J lost 4, with 20 bases in between. The CDR3 has 15 amino acids. The CDR3 DNA sequence: TGTGCCAGCGGGGACTTCCCCAATCTGGTCTATGGCTACACCTTC. Its translation: CASGDFPNLVYGYTF.

The chain combines TRBV19 with TRBJ2-7; D gene uncertain. Germline assignment: CDR1 LNHDA and CDR2 SQIVND (reference sequence). Trimming took off 3 bases at V and 3 bases at J, with 9 bases between the two ends. The CDR3 is 13 amino acids. The CDR3 protein is CASSMRPGYEQYF. The CDR3 DNA is TGTGCCAGTAGTATGCGTCCGGGCTACGAGCAGTACTTC.